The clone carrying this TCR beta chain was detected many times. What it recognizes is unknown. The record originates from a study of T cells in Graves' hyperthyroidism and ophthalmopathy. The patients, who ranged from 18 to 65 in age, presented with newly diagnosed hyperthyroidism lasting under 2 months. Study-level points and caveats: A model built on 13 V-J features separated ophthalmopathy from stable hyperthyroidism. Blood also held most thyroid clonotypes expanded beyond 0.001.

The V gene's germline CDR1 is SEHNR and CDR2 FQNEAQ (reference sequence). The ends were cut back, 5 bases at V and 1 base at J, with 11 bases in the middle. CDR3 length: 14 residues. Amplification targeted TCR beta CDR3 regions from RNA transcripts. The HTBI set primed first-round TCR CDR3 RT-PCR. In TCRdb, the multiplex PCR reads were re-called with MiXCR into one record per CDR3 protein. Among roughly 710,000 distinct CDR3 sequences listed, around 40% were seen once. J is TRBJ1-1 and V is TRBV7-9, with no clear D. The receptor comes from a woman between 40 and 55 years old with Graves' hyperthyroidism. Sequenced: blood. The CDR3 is CASSPRDKNTEAFF. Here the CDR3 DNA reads TGTGCCAGCAGCCCCCGCGACAAGAACACTGAAGCTTTCTTT.